The rows below give T cell receptor beta chains drawn from one sample of a study of T cells after yellow fever vaccination. TCRdb recomputed calls from the 5' RACE reads with MiXCR, one row per CDR3 protein. This sample has just under 600,000 distinct CDR3 sequences; 13% occur once, and the top ten carry about 14%. Sequenced material: PBMCs, taken on the day of the yellow fever booster vaccination. The receptor source for this set is a man under 40 who received the YFV17D yellow fever vaccine. The CDR3 runs from the conserved cysteine through the conserved F or W. The D gene is left open where the match is weak. Not every row has a clone size; where given, it reads once, few, many or a size class.

TRBV3-1	NA	15	TRBD1	TRBJ1-3	CASSYMTGTLDTIYF	TGTGCCAGCAGTTACATGACAGGGACGTTGGACACCATATATTTT
TRBV11-2	NA	17	NA	TRBJ2-6	CASRRGSENSGANVLTF	TGTGCCAGCAGAAGGGGTAGCGAGAACTCTGGGGCCAACGTCCTGACTTTC
TRBV20-1	NA	14	NA	TRBJ2-5	CSARGDILQETQYF	TGCAGTGCTAGAGGGGACATCCTCCAAGAGACCCAGTACTTC
TRBV5-1	many	14	TRBD2	TRBJ2-7	CASSPGGSTYEQYF	TGCGCCAGCAGCCCGGGGGGGTCGACATACGAGCAGTACTTC
TRBV28	few	14	NA	TRBJ2-6	CALGGGPGANVLTF	TGTGCTCTCGGAGGTGGGCCTGGGGCCAACGTCCTGACTTTC
TRBV7-2	NA	14	TRBD1	TRBJ1-2	CASSPRGRHYGYTF	TGTGCCAGCAGCCCTAGGGGGCGCCATTATGGCTACACCTTC
TRBV15	few	12	NA	TRBJ2-5	CATSTPRETQYF	TGTGCCACCAGCACCCCCCGAGAGACCCAGTACTTC
TRBV5-1	many	16	TRBD1	TRBJ2-1	CASSLARTGAGNEQFF	TGCGCCAGCAGCTTGGCGAGGACAGGGGCGGGCAATGAGCAGTTCTTC
TRBV9	few	14	NA	TRBJ1-1	CASSVEGGNTEAFF	TGTGCCAGCAGCGTAGAAGGGGGGAACACTGAAGCTTTCTTT
TRBV20-1	few	17	TRBD2	TRBJ2-1	CSARGSRTSGSYNEQFF	TGCAGTGCTAGAGGATCGAGGACTAGCGGGTCGTACAATGAGCAGTTCTTC
TRBV7-3	NA	16	NA	TRBJ2-3	CASALGTLQSTDTQYF	TGTGCCAGCGCCCTAGGGACCCTACAAAGCACAGATACGCAGTATTTT
TRBV5-1	many	18	NA	TRBJ2-2	CASSLLGMGPTNTGELFF	TGCGCCAGCAGCTTGCTGGGGATGGGACCGACGAACACCGGGGAGCTGTTTTTT
TRBV5-1	few	14	TRBD1	TRBJ2-7	CASSTDRGPYEQYF	TGCGCCAGCAGCACGGACAGGGGGCCCTACGAGCAGTACTTC
TRBV19	NA	17	TRBD2	TRBJ2-7	CASSVGGTSGSSYEQYF	TGTGCCAGTAGTGTGGGGGGGACTAGCGGGAGCTCCTACGAGCAGTACTTC
TRBV20-1	few	11	NA	TRBJ2-7	CSARGVREQYF	TGCAGTGCCAGGGGGGTGCGGGAGCAGTACTTC
TRBV20-1	NA	14	TRBD2	TRBJ2-7	CSALPSTSGYEQYF	TGCAGTGCTCTCCCCTCGACTAGCGGCTACGAGCAGTACTTC
TRBV29-1	few	13	TRBD2	TRBJ2-3	CSVDVAGRDTQYF	TGCAGCGTGGACGTAGCGGGGAGGGATACGCAGTATTTT
TRBV6-1	few	17	TRBD1	TRBJ1-3	CASRVGQVGVSGNTIYF	TGTGCCAGCAGAGTAGGACAGGTCGGAGTTTCTGGAAACACCATATATTTT
TRBV20-1	few	15	TRBD2	TRBJ2-3	CSATPGTRNSDTQYF	TGCAGTGCCACACCCGGGACTAGAAATTCAGATACGCAGTATTTT
TRBV7-2	NA	15	TRBD1	TRBJ2-4	CASSLAGTGGVIQYF	TGTGCCAGCAGCTTAGCTGGGACAGGGGGCGTCATTCAGTACTTC
TRBV2	NA	14	TRBD2	TRBJ2-7	CASRGSGNHYEQYF	TGTGCCAGTAGGGGTAGCGGGAACCACTACGAGCAGTACTTC
TRBV6-2/TRBV6-3	few	12	NA	TRBJ2-2	CASSPLPGELFF	TGTGCCAGCAGTCCCCTTCCCGGGGAGCTGTTTTTT
TRBV7-9	NA	15	TRBD2	TRBJ2-1	CASSLVVAGNNEQFF	TGTGCCAGCAGCTTAGTGGTAGCGGGGAACAATGAGCAGTTCTTC
TRBV6-5	NA	14	TRBD1	TRBJ2-7	CAGSRDSPLYEQYF	TGTGCCGGTTCCCGGGACAGCCCCCTCTACGAGCAGTACTTC